These 16 T cell receptor beta chains were all obtained from the same sample, sequenced in a study of blood T cell repertoires in COVID-19. The method was immunoSEQ multiplex PCR; TCRdb's version includes in-frame clones alone and lacks a portion of them. The sample includes approximately 190,000 clones, approximately 84% of them seen just once. The specimen sequenced was peripheral blood. These receptors all stem from a woman between 65 and 79 years old with active or convalescent COVID-19.

V usage is TRBV11-2 and J usage is TRBJ2-1; 12 bases agree with TRBD2. This CDR3 has 18 amino acids. Germline-derived CDR1 and CDR2 are SGHAT and FQNNGV. The J segment lost 0 bases and the V segment lost 2 bases, leaving 5 bases of the junction unmatched. CDR3 nucleotides: TGTGCCAGCAGCTTAACCGCGACTAGCGGGAGCTCCTACAATGAGCAGTTCTTC. Amino acid sequence: CASSLTATSGSSYNEQFF.

This clone appeared once. The V and J genes are TRBV7-9 and TRBJ2-7; the D gene is possibly TRBD2 (5 bases). CDR3 size: 14 residues. Trimming took 5 bases from V and 7 from J, leaving 18 bases between them. From germline, CDR1 is SEHNR and CDR2 FQNEAQ (reference sequence). The CDR3, as DNA: TGTGCCAGCAGCGGGGAGTTCGCGACGGGGGAGCAGTACTTC. This encodes CASSGEFATGEQYF.

This chain links TRBV2 with TRBJ1-1; TRBD1 is a possible D gene (6 bases). Germline CDR1 reads SNHLY; CDR2 reads FYNNEI. The CDR3 covers 14 residues. V lost 4 bases and J 4 bases, leaving 13 bases between the germline ends. The CDR3 nucleotides are TGTGCCAGCAGTGGTGTGGGGGGGCGCACTGAAGCTTTCTTT. This sequence encodes CASSGVGGRTEAFF.

Only a few counts were recorded for this clone. The chain joins TRBV11-3 to TRBJ2-2; a weak D match, TRBD1 (5 bases). The V and J ends lost 5 bases and 5 bases respectively, with 18 bases between them. The CDR3 spans 16 residues. Germline values: CDR1 SGHNT, CDR2 YENEEA. CDR3 DNA sequence: TGTGCCAGCAGCACGATTACAGGTTTAGGTACCGGGGAGCTGTTTTTT. Translation: CASSTITGLGTGELFF.

V is TRBV5-1 and J is TRBJ2-4; 7 bases are shared with TRBD1. Trimming cost V 3 bases and J 1 base; bases outside gene matches: 13. The CDR3 has 18 amino acids. The germline V gene encodes CDR1 SGHRS and CDR2 YFSETQ. The CDR3 DNA reads TGCGCCAGCAGCTGGGGGACAGTGCAGAGGAACGCCAAAAACATTCAGTACTTC. Its translation: CASSWGTVQRNAKNIQYF.

The chain carries TRBV5-5 and TRBJ1-2; no reliable D call. There are 13 residues in the CDR3. V lost 1 base to trimming and J lost 5 bases, with 9 bases between them. Germline loops: CDR1 SGHKS, CDR2 YYEKEE (reference sequence). The CDR3 nucleotides read TGTGCCAGCAGCTTGCTACAGAGATATGGCTACACCTTC. Encoded protein: CASSLLQRYGYTF.

The table lists this clone with a count of one. The V call is TRBV29-1, the J call TRBJ1-4, with 8 bases that match TRBD1. With 1 base clipped from V and 5 bases from J, the junction kept 0 bases outside the gene matches. This CDR3 has 13 amino acids. Per germline, CDR1 SQVTM and CDR2 ANQGSEA. This CDR3 is CSVEGTGNEKLFF. The CDR3 DNA sequence: TGCAGCGTTGAAGGGACAGGGAATGAAAAACTGTTTTTT. Looking up the rest from reference TRBV29-1 and TRBJ1-4 gives the full variable domain: SAVISQKPSRDICQRGTSLTIQCQVDSQVTMMFWYRQQPGQSLTLIATANQGSEATYESGFVIDKFPISRPNLTFSTLTVSNMSPEDSSIYLCSVEGTGNEKLFFGSGTQLSVL.

This chain connects TRBV5-6 to TRBJ1-6; D remains ambiguous. The germline V gene has CDR1 SGHDT and CDR2 YYEEEE. Trimming shortened V by 5 bases and J by 10 bases, and 16 bases separated the two germline ends. The CDR3 length is 14 residues. Here the CDR3 reads CASSYGSEDSPLHF. Here the CDR3 DNA reads TGTGCCAGCAGTTACGGGTCGGAAGACTCACCCCTCCACTTT.

The chain links TRBV2 to TRBJ2-2; 9 positions match TRBD1. The CDR3 covers 15 residues. After removal of 6 bases from V and 4 bases from J, the junction contained 6 bases not matched to a gene. Germline CDR1 SNHLY, CDR2 FYNNEI. The CDR3 reads CASRPDRGTTGELFF. CDR3 in DNA: TGTGCCAGCAGGCCGGACAGGGGAACCACCGGGGAGCTGTTTTTT.

This clone was picked up one time. This chain joins TRBV6-5 and TRBJ2-7, with TRBD1 matching over 9 bases. The CDR3 is made up of 12 amino acids. Germline CDR1 reads MNHEY; CDR2 reads SVGAGI. V lost 9 bases, J lost 4 bases, and 4 bases stayed unmatched. As DNA, the CDR3 is TGTGCCAGTGGGGACAGGGTATACGAGCAGTACTTC. Amino acids: CASGDRVYEQYF.

The chain recombines TRBV19 with TRBJ2-5; TRBD2 agrees at 13 bases. Trimming at V came to 5 bases and at J to 5 bases, leaving 14 bases not matched to a gene. This CDR3 comprises 18 residues. Germline CDR1 is LNHDA and CDR2 is SQIVND (reference sequence). The CDR3: CASSAAPLAGGPRETQYF. In DNA form, the CDR3 reads TGTGCCAGTAGTGCCGCCCCACTAGCGGGAGGGCCCCGGGAGACCCAGTACTTC.

The rearrangement joins TRBV10-2 to TRBJ2-3; 10 nucleotides align to TRBD2. V shed 4 bases and J 5 bases; nucleotides not matched to a gene: 6. The germline V gene encodes CDR1 WSHSY and CDR2 SAAADI. This CDR3 region has 15 residues. CDR3 in amino acids: CASSGLIAGGDTQYF. In DNA form, the CDR3 reads TGCGCCAGCAGTGGGTTGATAGCGGGAGGAGATACGCAGTATTTT.

The chain recombines TRBV5-6 with TRBJ2-6, with TRBD1 matching 8 bases. CDR3 size: 16 residues. V lost 5 bases, J lost 2 bases, and 6 bases stayed unmatched. Germline lookup yields CDR1 SGHDT and CDR2 YYEEEE. The CDR3 reads CASRWTGSTGANVLTF. CDR3 bases: TGTGCCAGCAGATGGACAGGGTCTACTGGGGCCAACGTCCTGACTTTC.

The rearrangement uses TRBV4-1 and TRBJ2-3, with 10 bases lining up with TRBD2. CDR1 MGHRA and CDR2 YSYEKL come from the germline V gene. The length of the CDR3 is 15 residues. The junction had 2 bases not matched to a gene; V was cut back by 0 bases and J by 5 bases. As DNA, the CDR3 is TGCGCCAGCAGCCAAGATCCTAGCGGGAGAGATACGCAGTATTTT. This gives the protein CASSQDPSGRDTQYF.

In its sample, this clone was seen once. The J gene is TRBJ2-2, the V gene TRBV10-3, with TRBD1 matching over 7 bases. The CDR3 spans 15 residues. Germline V gene lookup returns CDR1 ENHRY and CDR2 SYGVKD. The ends lost 6 bases at V and 4 bases at J; junction bases unmatched: 8. The CDR3: CAISPQGKSTGELFF. Written as DNA, the CDR3 is TGTGCCATCAGCCCACAGGGGAAGAGCACCGGGGAGCTGTTTTTT.

The V and J genes are TRBV5-6 and TRBJ2-5, with 7 bases aligning to TRBD1. With V trimmed by 5 bases and J by 2 bases, 9 bases remained unmatched. CDR1 and CDR2 from the germline V gene are SGHDT and YYEEEE. This CDR3 contains 15 residues. The DNA for the CDR3 is TGTGCCAGCAGTTTAGTGGGACAGTCACAAGAGACCCAGTACTTC. Translated: CASSLVGQSQETQYF.